The 13 T cell receptor beta chains given below trace back to one sample, sequenced in a study of T cell responses to AZD1222 COVID-19 vaccine. Measured with immunoSEQ multiplex PCR; TCRdb has only the in-frame clones, and not every one. This table holds 120,000 or so clones, approximately 82% found once. The sequences come from peripheral blood, collected 28 days after the second AZD1222 dose. The receptors originated from an adult who received the AZD1222 COVID-19 vaccine.

The V and J genes are TRBV3-1 (or the pseudogene TRBV3-2) and TRBJ1-2; 10 nucleotides line up with TRBD1. V gave up 3 bases and J gave up 12 bases; unmatched junction bases: 7. Germline V CDR1 and CDR2: LGHDT, YNNKEL (reference sequence). CDR3 size: 13 residues. CDR3 residues: CASSQGQGLVNTF. The CDR3 coding sequence is TGTGCCAGCAGCCAGGGACAGGGGTTAGTGAACACCTTC.

The chain joins TRBV25-1 to TRBJ2-4, with D uncertain. From germline, CDR1 is MGHDK and CDR2 SYGVNS. CDR3 length equals 13 residues. Trimming stripped 3 bases from V and 6 bases from J, with 9 bases between. The CDR3 DNA sequence: TGTGCCAGCAGTGACAGTCCTCTAAACATTCAGTACTTC. Protein sequence: CASSDSPLNIQYF.

The chain uses TRBV19 and TRBJ2-2, with 8 bases identical to TRBD2. CDR3 length: 15 amino acids. Germline CDR1 LNHDA, CDR2 SQIVND (reference sequence). J was trimmed by 6 bases and V by 10 bases; bases with no gene match: 13. The CDR3 is CATTAGGGRSGELFF. The CDR3 coding sequence is TGTGCCACCACCGCCGGGGGGGGTCGATCCGGGGAGCTGTTTTTT. Looking up the rest from reference TRBV19 and TRBJ2-2 gives the full variable domain: DGGITQSPKYLFRKEGQNVTLSCEQNLNHDAMYWYRQDPGQGLRLIYYSQIVNDFQKGDIAEGYSVSREKKESFPLTVTSAQKNPTAFYLCATTAGGGRSGELFFGEGSRLTVL.

The V and J genes are TRBV9 and TRBJ1-1, with D possibly matching TRBD1 (6 bases). The length of the CDR3 is 12 residues. Germline-derived CDR1 and CDR2 are SGDLS and YYNGEE. V lost 2 bases to trimming and J lost 7 bases, with 9 bases between them. CDR3 coding DNA: TGTGCCAGCAGCGTGAGAGGGGGTGAAGCTTTCTTT. Amino acids: CASSVRGGEAFF.

The CDR3 DNA sequence: TGTGCCAGCAGCGTACGGGACAGCCAGCATTTT. As protein: CASSVRDSQHF. This chain links TRBV28 with TRBJ1-5, with TRBD1 matching 7 bases. V lost 6 bases and J lost 12; bases outside the gene matches: 5. CDR1 and CDR2 (germline): MDHEN, SYDVKM. The CDR3 contains 11 residues.

The J gene is TRBJ1-4, the V gene TRBV4-1, with 7 bases lining up with TRBD1. V dropped 1 base and J dropped 5; count of bases not matched to a gene: 4. Germline CDR1 is MGHRA and CDR2 is YSYEKL. CDR3 size: 15 residues. The CDR3 here is CASSQAQGRNEKLFF. The CDR3 DNA sequence: TGCGCCAGCAGCCAAGCACAGGGGAGGAATGAAAAACTGTTTTTT.

The chain links TRBV15 to TRBJ1-4, with D perhaps TRBD1 (5 bases). The V end was cut by 1 base, the J end by 8 bases, with 8 bases between. The CDR3 covers 13 residues. From germline, CDR1 is LNHNV and CDR2 YYDKDF (reference sequence). CDR3 bases: TGTGCCACCAGCAGAGCCAGGGAAGAAAAACTGTTTTTT. Translating it yields CATSRAREEKLFF.

V and J are TRBV7-9 and TRBJ2-3, with a possible D match to TRBD2 (6 bases). Trimming left V 5 bases short and J 1 base short, with 13 bases between. CDR3 size: 15 residues. Germline CDR1 reads SEHNR; CDR2 reads FQNEAQ (reference sequence). The CDR3 DNA reads as TGTGCCAGCAGCACCCCCCGCGGGGGCACAGATACGCAGTATTTT. This sequence encodes CASSTPRGGTDTQYF.

This clone has just one count. The genes are TRBV5-4 and TRBJ2-6, with 10 positions matching TRBD1. The CDR3 length is 18 residues. V was clipped by 2 bases and J by 1 base; unmatched bases: 6. Per germline, CDR1 SGHNT and CDR2 YYREEE (reference sequence). The CDR3 sequence: CASSFGGTGVSGANVLTF. The CDR3 coding sequence is TGTGCCAGCAGCTTCGGCGGGACAGGGGTTTCTGGGGCCAACGTCCTGACTTTC. Full variable domain (rest looked up from reference TRBV5-4 and TRBJ2-6): ETGVTQSPTHLIKTRGQQVTLRCSSQSGHNTVSWYQQALGQGPQFIFQYYREEENGRGNFPPRFSGLQFPNYSSELNVNALELDDSALYLCASSFGGTGVSGANVLTFGAGSRLTVL.

The chain links TRBV18 to TRBJ1-2, with D possibly being TRBD1 (5 bases). This CDR3 spans 15 amino acids. V was trimmed by 3 bases and J by 8 bases, leaving 19 bases between them. Germline values: CDR1 KGHSH, CDR2 LQKENI. The CDR3 nucleotides read TGTGCCAGCTCACCCTTGGGGGGTCAGTCAATAGGCTACACCTTC. This encodes CASSPLGGQSIGYTF. The variable domain in full, completed from reference TRBV18 and TRBJ1-2, reads NAGVMQNPRHLVRRRGQEARLRCSPMKGHSHVYWYRQLPEEGLKFMVYLQKENIIDESGMPKERFSAEFPKEGPSILRIQQVVRGDSAAYFCASSPLGGQSIGYTFGSGTRLTVV.

This chain links TRBV4-3 with TRBJ2-5; D gene uncertain. The germline V gene has CDR1 LGHNA and CDR2 YSLEER. Deletions cut 2 bases from V and 1 base from J, with 11 bases between. The length of the CDR3 is 15 residues. This CDR3 is CASSQTQQGQETQYF. The CDR3 nucleotides read TGCGCCAGCAGCCAAACTCAGCAAGGCCAAGAGACCCAGTACTTC.

This rearrangement joins TRBV7-9 to TRBJ2-2; a possible D gene is TRBD2 (6 bases). V was cut by 7 bases and J by 4 bases, with 13 bases left in between. This CDR3 spans 14 amino acids. Germline V gene sequence: CDR1 SEHNR, CDR2 FQNEAQ (reference sequence). CDR3 sequence (DNA): TGTGCCAGCACCCCGACCGGGGGCACCGGGGAGCTGTTTTTT. It specifies CASTPTGGTGELFF.

The V call is TRBV11-2, the J call TRBJ1-1, with D tentatively TRBD1 (5 bases). The CDR3 is 14 residues long. Germline assignment: CDR1 SGHAT and CDR2 FQNNGV. The germline V and J ends were trimmed by 0 bases and 4 bases, with 9 bases remaining between them. The CDR3 loop is CASSLEPGRTEAFF. In DNA, the CDR3 is TGTGCCAGCAGCTTAGAGCCAGGGCGCACTGAAGCTTTCTTT.